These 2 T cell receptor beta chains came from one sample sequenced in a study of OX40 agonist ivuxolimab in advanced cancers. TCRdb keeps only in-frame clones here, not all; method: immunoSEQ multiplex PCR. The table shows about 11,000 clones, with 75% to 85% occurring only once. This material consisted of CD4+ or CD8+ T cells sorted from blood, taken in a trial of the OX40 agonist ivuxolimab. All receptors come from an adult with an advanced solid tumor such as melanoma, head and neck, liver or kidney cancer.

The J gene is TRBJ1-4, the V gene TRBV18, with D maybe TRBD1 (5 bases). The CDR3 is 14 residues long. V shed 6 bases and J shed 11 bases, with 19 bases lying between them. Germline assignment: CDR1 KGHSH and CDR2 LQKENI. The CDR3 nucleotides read TGTGCCAGCTCCTCTGGGACCGGAGATAGGAAACTGTTTTTT. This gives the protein CASSSGTGDRKLFF.

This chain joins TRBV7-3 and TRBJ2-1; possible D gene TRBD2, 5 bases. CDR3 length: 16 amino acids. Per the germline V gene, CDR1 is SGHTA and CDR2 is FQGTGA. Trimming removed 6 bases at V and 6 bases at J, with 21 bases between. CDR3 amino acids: CASSLTILGAGNEQFF. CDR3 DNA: TGTGCCAGCAGTCTTACGATATTGGGAGCTGGCAATGAGCAGTTCTTC.